Below are 2 T cell receptor beta chains sequenced from a single sample in a study of human T cells and chemical hapten exposure. TCRdb independently ran MiXCR on the RACE reads; one entry per CDR3 protein. Here the sample spans more than 300,000 distinct CDR3 sequences, around 5% being singletons. The time point here: pre-sensitization, week 0. Treatment reported: therapeutic diphenylcyclopropenone sensitization with weekly scalp DPC. Material: whole blood, obtained in connection with sensitization to the hapten diphenylcyclopropenone (DPC). These receptors originate from a woman aged 18-30 years with alopecia areata. Some clones in this sample may be carry-over from other donors' samples.

This clonotype was observed a few times. The rearrangement links TRBV20-1 to TRBJ2-1; D tentatively fits TRBD1 or TRBD2 (5 bases each). The germline V and J ends were trimmed by 1 base and 7 bases, with 11 bases remaining between them. Germline-derived CDR1 and CDR2 are DFQATT and SNEGSKA (reference sequence). The CDR3 is made up of 13 amino acids. CDR3 residues: CSARGDRVNEQFF. The CDR3 coding sequence is TGCAGTGCTAGAGGGGACCGGGTTAATGAGCAGTTCTTC.

At least ten counts were recorded for this clonotype. The chain is built from TRBV7-2 and TRBJ1-1; D is unclear. The CDR3 runs 14 residues. Looked up from germline, CDR1 is SGHTA and CDR2 is FQGNSA. With 3 bases removed from V and 0 bases from J, the gap between germline ends came to 8 bases. The CDR3 sequence is CASSFLQMNTEAFF. In DNA, the CDR3 is TGTGCCAGCAGCTTCCTACAGATGAACACTGAAGCTTTCTTT.